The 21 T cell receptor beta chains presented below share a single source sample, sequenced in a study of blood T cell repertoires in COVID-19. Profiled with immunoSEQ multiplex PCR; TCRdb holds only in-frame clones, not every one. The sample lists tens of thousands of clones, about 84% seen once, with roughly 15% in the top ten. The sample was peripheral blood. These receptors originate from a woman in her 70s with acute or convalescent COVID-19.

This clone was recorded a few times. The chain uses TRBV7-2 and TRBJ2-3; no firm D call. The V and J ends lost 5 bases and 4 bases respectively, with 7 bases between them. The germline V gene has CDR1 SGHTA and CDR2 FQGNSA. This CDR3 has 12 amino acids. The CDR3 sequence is CASSPYADTQYF. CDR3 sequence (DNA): TGTGCCAGCAGCCCCTACGCAGATACGCAGTATTTT.

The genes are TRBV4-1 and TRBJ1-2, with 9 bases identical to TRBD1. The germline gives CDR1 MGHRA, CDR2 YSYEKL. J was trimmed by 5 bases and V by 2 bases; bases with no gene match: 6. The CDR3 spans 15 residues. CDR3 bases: TGCGCCAGCAGCCAATACAGGGGGCCGGAGTATGGCTACACCTTC. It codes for CASSQYRGPEYGYTF.

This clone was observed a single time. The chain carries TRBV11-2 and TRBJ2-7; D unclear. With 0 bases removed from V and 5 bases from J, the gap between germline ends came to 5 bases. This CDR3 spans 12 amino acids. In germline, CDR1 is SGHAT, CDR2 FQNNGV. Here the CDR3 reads CASSLDFDEQYV. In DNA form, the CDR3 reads TGTGCCAGCAGCTTAGATTTCGACGAGCAGTACGTC.

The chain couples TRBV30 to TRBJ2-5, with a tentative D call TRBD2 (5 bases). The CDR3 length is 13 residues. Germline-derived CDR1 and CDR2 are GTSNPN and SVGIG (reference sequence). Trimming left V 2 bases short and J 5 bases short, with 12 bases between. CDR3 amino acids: CAWSKRERETQYF. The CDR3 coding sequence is TGTGCCTGGAGTAAACGGGAAAGGGAGACCCAGTACTTC.

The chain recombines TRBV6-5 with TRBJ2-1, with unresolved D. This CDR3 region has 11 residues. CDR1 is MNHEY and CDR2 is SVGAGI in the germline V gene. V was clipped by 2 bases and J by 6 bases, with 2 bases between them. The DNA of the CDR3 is TGTGCCAGCAGTTACCGCAATGAGCAGTTCTTC. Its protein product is CASSYRNEQFF.

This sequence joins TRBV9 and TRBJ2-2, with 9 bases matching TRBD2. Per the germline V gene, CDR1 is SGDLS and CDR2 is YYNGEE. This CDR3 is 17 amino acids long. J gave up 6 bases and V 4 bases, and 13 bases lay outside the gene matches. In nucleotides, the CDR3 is TGTGCCAGCAGCCCCCGACTAGCGGCCCTTGGGGCCGGGGAGCTGTTTTTT. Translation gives CASSPRLAALGAGELFF.

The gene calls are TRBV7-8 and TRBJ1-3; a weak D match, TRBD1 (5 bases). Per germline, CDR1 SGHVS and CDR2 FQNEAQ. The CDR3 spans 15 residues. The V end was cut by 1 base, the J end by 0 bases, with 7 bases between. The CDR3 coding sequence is TGTGCCAGCAGCTTAGAGGGGTTCTCTGGAAACACCATATATTTT. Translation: CASSLEGFSGNTIYF.

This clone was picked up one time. CDR3 in DNA: TGTGCCAGTAGGCAAGGGACTAGCGCCACCGGGGAGCTGTTTTTT. This sequence encodes CASRQGTSATGELFF. The rearrangement joins TRBV19 to TRBJ2-2; TRBD2 matches at 10 bases. This CDR3 contains 15 residues. J gave up 4 bases and V 6 bases, and 5 bases lay outside the gene matches. Germline V gives CDR1 LNHDA, CDR2 SQIVND (reference sequence).

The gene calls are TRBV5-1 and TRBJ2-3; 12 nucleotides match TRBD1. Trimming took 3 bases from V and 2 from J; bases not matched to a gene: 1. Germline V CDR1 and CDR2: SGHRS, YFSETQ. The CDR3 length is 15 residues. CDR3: CASSWGQGATDTQYF. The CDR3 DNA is TGCGCCAGCAGCTGGGGACAGGGGGCCACAGATACGCAGTATTTT.

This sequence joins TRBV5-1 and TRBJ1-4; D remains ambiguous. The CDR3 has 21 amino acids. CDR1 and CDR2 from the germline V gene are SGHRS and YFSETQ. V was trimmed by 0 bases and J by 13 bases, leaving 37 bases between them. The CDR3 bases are TGCGCCAGCAGCTTGGAGGTTTGGGCGGGCCAGGTGGACGGGAGGAATAAGGGACTGTTTTTT. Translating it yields CASSLEVWAGQVDGRNKGLFF. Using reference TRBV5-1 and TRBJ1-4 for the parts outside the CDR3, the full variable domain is KAGVTQTPRYLIKTRGQQVTLSCSPISGHRSVSWYQQTPGQGLQFLFEYFSETQRNKGNFPGRFSGRQFSNSRSEMNVSTLELGDSALYLCASSLEVWAGQVDGRNKGLFFGSGTQLSVL.

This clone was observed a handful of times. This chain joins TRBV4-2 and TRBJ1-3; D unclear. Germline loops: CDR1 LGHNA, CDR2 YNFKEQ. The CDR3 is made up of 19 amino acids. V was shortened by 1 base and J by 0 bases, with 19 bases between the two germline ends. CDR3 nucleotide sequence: TGTGCCAGCAGCCAAGTAAGTGTTCAGGCTCGGATCTCTGGAAACACCATATATTTT. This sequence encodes CASSQVSVQARISGNTIYF.

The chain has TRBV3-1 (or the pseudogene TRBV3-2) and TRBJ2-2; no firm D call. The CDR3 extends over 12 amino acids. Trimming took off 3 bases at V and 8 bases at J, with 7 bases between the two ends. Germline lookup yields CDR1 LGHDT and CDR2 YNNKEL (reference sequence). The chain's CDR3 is CASSHNWGELFF. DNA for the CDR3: TGTGCCAGCAGCCACAACTGGGGGGAGCTGTTTTTT.

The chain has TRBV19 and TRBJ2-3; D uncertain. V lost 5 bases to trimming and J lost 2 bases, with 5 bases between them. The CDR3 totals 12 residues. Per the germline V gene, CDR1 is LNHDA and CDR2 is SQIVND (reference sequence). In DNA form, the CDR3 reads TGTGCCAGTAGTTACACCACAGATACGCAGTATTTT. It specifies CASSYTTDTQYF.

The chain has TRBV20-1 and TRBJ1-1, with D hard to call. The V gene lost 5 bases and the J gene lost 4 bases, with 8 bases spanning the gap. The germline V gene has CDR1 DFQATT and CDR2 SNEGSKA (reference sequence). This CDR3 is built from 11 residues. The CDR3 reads CSALTLTEAFF. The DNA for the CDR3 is TGCAGTGCTTTGACACTCACTGAAGCTTTCTTT.

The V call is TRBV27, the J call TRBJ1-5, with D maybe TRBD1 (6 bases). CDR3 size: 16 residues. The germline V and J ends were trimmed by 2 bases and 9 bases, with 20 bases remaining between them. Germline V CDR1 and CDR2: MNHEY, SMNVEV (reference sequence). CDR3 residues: CASSLTRGHQHGPQHF. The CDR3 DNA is TGTGCCAGCAGTTTAACCAGGGGCCACCAGCACGGGCCCCAGCATTTT.

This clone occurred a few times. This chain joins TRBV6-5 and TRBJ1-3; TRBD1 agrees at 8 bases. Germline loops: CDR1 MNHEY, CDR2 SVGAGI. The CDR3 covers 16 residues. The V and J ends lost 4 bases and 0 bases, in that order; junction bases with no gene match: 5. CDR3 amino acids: CASSWDRRYSGNTIYF. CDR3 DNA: TGTGCCAGCAGTTGGGACAGGCGATACTCTGGAAACACCATATATTTT.

The CDR3 DNA reads TGTGCCAGCGGGCGGGGGGGCACCACAGATACGCAGTATTTT. Amino acids: CASGRGGTTDTQYF. The chain links TRBV6-6 to TRBJ2-3; 9 bases agree with TRBD2. With 8 bases clipped from V and 2 bases from J, the junction kept 5 bases outside the gene matches. Germline CDR1 reads MNHNY; CDR2 reads SVGAGI (reference sequence). The CDR3 has 14 amino acids.

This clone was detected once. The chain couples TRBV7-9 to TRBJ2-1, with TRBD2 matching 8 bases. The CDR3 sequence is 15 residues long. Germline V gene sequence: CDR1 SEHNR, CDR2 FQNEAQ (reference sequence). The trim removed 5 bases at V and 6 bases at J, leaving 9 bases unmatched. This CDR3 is CASSQGSSGSNEQFF. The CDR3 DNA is TGTGCCAGCAGCCAGGGGTCTAGCGGGTCCAATGAGCAGTTCTTC.

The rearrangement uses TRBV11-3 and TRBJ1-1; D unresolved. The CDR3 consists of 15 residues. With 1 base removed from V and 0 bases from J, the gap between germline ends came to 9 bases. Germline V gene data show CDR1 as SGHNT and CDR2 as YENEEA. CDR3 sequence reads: CASSLGPGVNTEAFF. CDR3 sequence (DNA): TGTGCCAGCAGCTTAGGTCCAGGCGTGAACACTGAAGCTTTCTTT.

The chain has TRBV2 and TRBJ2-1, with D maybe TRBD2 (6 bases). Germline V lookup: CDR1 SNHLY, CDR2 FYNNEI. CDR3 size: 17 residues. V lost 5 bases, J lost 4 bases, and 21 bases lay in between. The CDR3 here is CASSTTPGESGYNEQFF. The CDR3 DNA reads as TGTGCCAGCAGTACAACGCCGGGAGAATCGGGTTACAATGAGCAGTTCTTC.

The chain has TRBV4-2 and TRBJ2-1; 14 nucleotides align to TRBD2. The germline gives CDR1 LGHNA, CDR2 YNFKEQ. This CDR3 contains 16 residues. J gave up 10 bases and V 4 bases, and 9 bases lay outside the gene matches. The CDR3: CASSPQTSGGAREQFF. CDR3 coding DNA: TGTGCCAGCAGCCCCCAGACTAGCGGGGGGGCGCGGGAGCAGTTCTTC.